Following are 10 T cell receptor beta chains from one sample sequenced in a study of shared clonotypes between healthy human individuals. The assay was immunoSEQ multiplex PCR, and TCRdb's table has in-frame clones only and misses some. The table records 550,000 to 800,000 clones, around 91% of them present only once. The sequencing sample was made of memory CD8+ T cells from PBMCs. Subset specified: CD45RO+ cells pooled with CCR7-negative TemRA cells. All receptors derive from a man aged 18 to 30 in good health. Some clones in this sample may be carry-over from other donors' samples.

As for this clone: Other DNA sequences in the sample encode the same CDR3. V gene TRBV4-1 combines with J gene TRBJ1-1, with 9 positions matching TRBD1. This CDR3 contains 14 residues. The V segment lost 5 bases and the J segment 1 base; nucleotides outside the gene matches: 2. CDR1 is MGHRA, CDR2 YSYEKL, per germline. This CDR3 is CASSADRGNTEAFF. The CDR3 nucleotides are TGCGCCAGCAGCGCGGACAGGGGGAACACTGAAGCTTTCTTT.

V usage is TRBV5-5 and J usage is TRBJ1-2; 11 bases are shared with TRBD1. Germline lookup yields CDR1 SGHKS and CDR2 YYEKEE (reference sequence). The CDR3 is 16 residues long. V lost 1 base, J lost 2 bases, and 4 bases stayed unmatched. The chain's CDR3 is CASSLNRDRGNYGYTF. CDR3 nucleotide sequence: TGTGCCAGCAGCTTGAACCGGGACAGGGGGAACTATGGCTACACCTTC. The entire variable domain, with the rest obtained from reference TRBV5-5 and TRBJ1-2, is as follows: DAGVTQSPTHLIKTRGQQVTLRCSPISGHKSVSWYQQVLGQGPQFIFQYYEKEERGRGNFPDRFSARQFPNYSSELNVNALLLGDSALYLCASSLNRDRGNYGYTFGSGTRLTVV.

For the CDR3, the DNA is TGTGCCAGCAGCGCCCGGGACAGGGAGTCCTACGAGCAGTACTTC. Its translation is CASSARDRESYEQYF. The chain recombines TRBV4-2 with TRBJ2-7; 9 positions match TRBD1. This CDR3 spans 15 amino acids. Germline V lookup: CDR1 LGHNA, CDR2 YNFKEQ. V shed 5 bases and J 1 base; nucleotides not matched to a gene: 6.

Details on this clone: Mismatch with germline at one junction end may stem from a read error. This chain connects TRBV7-8 to TRBJ2-3; tentatively, D is TRBD1 (6 bases). This CDR3 contains 12 residues. The V gene's germline CDR1 is SGHVS and CDR2 FQNEAQ. The CDR3 DNA follows: TGTGCCAGCACCTTACAGGGAGATACGCAGTATTTT. Its translation is CASTLQGDTQYF.

In this sample, this clone turned up once. This sequence joins TRBV28 and TRBJ1-5; D gene unclear. The CDR3 consists of 14 residues. Trimming cost V 1 base and J 9 bases, with 13 bases left between them. The germline CDR1 and CDR2 sequences are MDHEN and SYDVKM. CDR3 nucleotide sequence: TGTGCCAGCAGTTTATCTCGGGGAATAACGCCCCAGCATTTT. Its translation: CASSLSRGITPQHF.

This chain uses TRBV27 with TRBJ2-5, with a possible D match to TRBD2 (5 bases). Between the trimmed V and J ends, which lost 4 bases and 5 bases, there was a span of 11 bases. CDR3 length: 13 amino acids. Germline CDR1 MNHEY, CDR2 SMNVEV (reference sequence). The CDR3 is CASSYYRGETQYF. CDR3 bases: TGTGCCAGCAGTTATTACAGAGGGGAGACCCAGTACTTC.

The gene calls are TRBV10-3 and TRBJ2-3, with D perhaps assigned TRBD1 or TRBD2 (5 bases each). V was cut by 6 bases and J by 0 bases, with 10 bases left in between. The CDR3 covers 14 residues. The germline gives CDR1 ENHRY, CDR2 SYGVKD. The CDR3 DNA follows: TGTGCCATCAGCGGGACCTCTAGCACAGATACGCAGTATTTT. This gives the protein CAISGTSSTDTQYF.

A remark on this clone: The same CDR3 also results from other DNA sequences found in this sample. The gene calls are TRBV28 and TRBJ1-2, with D possibly matching TRBD1 (6 bases). CDR1 MDHEN and CDR2 SYDVKM come from the germline V gene. The V and J ends lost 11 bases and 4 bases respectively, with 14 bases between them. The CDR3 is 12 amino acids. The CDR3 region has the DNA TGTGCCTCCTCGCTAGGGGGCTATGGCTACACCTTC. This gives the protein CASSLGGYGYTF.

This chain joins TRBV2 and TRBJ2-7; 7 nucleotides agree with TRBD2. The CDR3 runs to 15 residues. Trimming took 6 bases from V and 1 from J; bases not matched to a gene: 9. Looked up from germline, CDR1 is SNHLY and CDR2 is FYNNEI. The CDR3 DNA is TGTGCCAGCAGGAATTCGGGAGGAGGATCCTACGAGCAGTACTTC. Its translation is CASRNSGGGSYEQYF.

The genes are TRBV7-2 and TRBJ2-1; 10 bases fit TRBD2. V lost 2 bases and J lost 4; bases outside the gene matches: 5. The CDR3 consists of 16 residues. CDR1 is SGHTA, CDR2 FQGNSA, per germline. The CDR3: CASSLPRAGGYNEQFF. The CDR3 region has the DNA TGTGCCAGCAGCTTACCCCGAGCGGGAGGGTACAATGAGCAGTTCTTC.